The source of this TCR beta chain is a study of beta chain features in type 1 diabetes. About the study: All samples together contributed around 98,000,000 sorted cells for examination.

On this clone itself: Its antigen is unknown.

V was cut by 4 bases and J by 2 bases, with 11 bases left in between. Germline assignment: CDR1 SQVTM and CDR2 ANQGSEA. The CDR3 is 13 residues long. Reverse transcribing all isolated RNA meant expressed TCRB transcripts were sequenced. Assay: immunoSEQ multiplex PCR; the TCRdb copy retains only in-frame clones and omits some. The data hold approximately 43,000 clones, with 60% to 75% observed a single time. Whole-study results and caveats: Sequencing of cDNA might inflate the share of cells that strongly express TCR. Diminished insertions and augmented deletions at VDJ junctions characterized type 1 diabetes patients. All four CD4+ subsets from Type 1 diabetes patients carried moderately but significantly shorter TCRB CDR3s. The question left open here concerned HLA type influencing TCRB rearrangement.

The V call is TRBV29-1, the J call TRBJ1-1; weak D call: TRBD1 (6 bases). The sequence derives from a young man with type 1 diabetes. Some clones in this sample may be carry-over from other donors' samples. Sequencing input: Tregs from blood. For the CDR3, the DNA is TGCAGCGTTGCTGAACAGGGCAACACTGAAGCTTTCTTT. It encodes CSVAEQGNTEAFF.